This TCR beta chain was obtained from a study of blood T cell repertoires in COVID-19. Study-level information: Sources were T cells, B-cell-depleted T cells, or PBMCs; the material itself was cDNA or gDNA.

Germline CDR1 is MNHEY and CDR2 is SVGAGI. Trimming cost V 5 bases and J 8 bases; bases outside gene matches: 6. CDR3 length equals 13 residues. In the source study's methods: Scientists estimated how many nucleated cells there were by amplifying reference gene primers. Sequencing was performed with immunoSEQ multiplex PCR; in TCRdb, only in-frame clones are kept and a portion is missing. V, J and clone size reflect that table, while D and trimming were determined from the DNA. The repertoire includes around 340,000 clones, roughly 90% of them detected once, and just over 1% sits in the top ten. Assignment of participants to cohorts was predicated upon participant-reported clinical history. Exposed volunteers were people who met a COVID-19 case within 2 weeks before study entry.

The source of this sequence is a young woman who had been exposed to COVID-19. What was sequenced was PBMCs or T cells enriched from blood (not recorded which). The chain couples TRBV6-5 to TRBJ2-4; TRBD2 matches 7 bases. As DNA, the CDR3 is TGTGCCAGCAGTCGGGACTACGAGGACATTCAGTACTTC. This translates into CASSRDYEDIQYF.